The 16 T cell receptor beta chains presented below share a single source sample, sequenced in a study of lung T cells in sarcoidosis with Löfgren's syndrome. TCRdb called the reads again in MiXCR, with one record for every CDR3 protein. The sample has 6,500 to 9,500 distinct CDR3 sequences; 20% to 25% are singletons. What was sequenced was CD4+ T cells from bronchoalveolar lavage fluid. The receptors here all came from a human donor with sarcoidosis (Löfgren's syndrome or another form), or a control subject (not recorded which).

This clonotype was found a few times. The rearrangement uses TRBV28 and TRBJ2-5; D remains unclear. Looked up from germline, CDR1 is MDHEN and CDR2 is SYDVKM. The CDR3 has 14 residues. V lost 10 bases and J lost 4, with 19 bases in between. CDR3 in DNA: TGTGCCACCGTGCCACCGGGTCCCCTAGAGACCCAGTACTTC. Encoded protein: CATVPPGPLETQYF.

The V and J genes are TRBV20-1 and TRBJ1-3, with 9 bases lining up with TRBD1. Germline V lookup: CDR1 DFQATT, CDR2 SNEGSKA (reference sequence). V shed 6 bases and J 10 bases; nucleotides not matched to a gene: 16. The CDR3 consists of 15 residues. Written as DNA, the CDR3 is TGCAGTGCCCAACCTTTACAGGGGGCTGGAAGAACCATATATTTT. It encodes CSAQPLQGAGRTIYF.

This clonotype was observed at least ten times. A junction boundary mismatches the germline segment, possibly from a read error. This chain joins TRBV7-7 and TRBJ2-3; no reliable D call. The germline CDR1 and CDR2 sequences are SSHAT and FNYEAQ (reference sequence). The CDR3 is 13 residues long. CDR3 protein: CASSLANTDTQYF. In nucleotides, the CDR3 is TGTGCTAGCAGCTTGGCCAACACAGATACGCAGTATTTT.

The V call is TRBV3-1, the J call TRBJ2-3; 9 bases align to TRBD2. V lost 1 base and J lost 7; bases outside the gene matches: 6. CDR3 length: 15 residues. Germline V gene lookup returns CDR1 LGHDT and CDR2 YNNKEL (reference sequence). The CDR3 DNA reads TGTGCCAGCAGCCAAGTGGGTAGCGGGGGCCATACGCAGTATTTT. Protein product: CASSQVGSGGHTQYF.

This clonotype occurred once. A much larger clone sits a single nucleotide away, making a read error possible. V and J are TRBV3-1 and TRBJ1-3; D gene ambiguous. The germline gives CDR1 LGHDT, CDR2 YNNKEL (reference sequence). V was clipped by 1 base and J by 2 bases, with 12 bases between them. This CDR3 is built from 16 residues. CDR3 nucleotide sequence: TGTGCCAGCAGCCAAGTTTCCGAAGCTCCTGGAAACACCATATATTTT. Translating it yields CASSQVSEAPGNTIYF.

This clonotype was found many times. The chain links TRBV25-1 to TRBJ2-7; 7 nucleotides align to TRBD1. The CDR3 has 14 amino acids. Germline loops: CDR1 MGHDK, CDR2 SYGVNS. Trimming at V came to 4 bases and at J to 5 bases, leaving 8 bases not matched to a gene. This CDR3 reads CASSARTGRHEQYF. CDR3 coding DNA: TGTGCCAGCAGTGCCCGGACAGGACGGCACGAGCAGTACTTC.

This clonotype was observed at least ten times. The CDR3: CASRRLAGGLETQYF. CDR3 bases: TGTGCCAGCAGACGACTAGCGGGGGGGCTCGAGACCCAGTACTTC. This chain uses TRBV6-1 with TRBJ2-5; 14 bases map to TRBD2. J was trimmed by 5 bases and V by 6 bases; bases with no gene match: 5. The CDR3 loop spans 15 amino acids. Per germline, CDR1 MNHNS and CDR2 SASEGT.

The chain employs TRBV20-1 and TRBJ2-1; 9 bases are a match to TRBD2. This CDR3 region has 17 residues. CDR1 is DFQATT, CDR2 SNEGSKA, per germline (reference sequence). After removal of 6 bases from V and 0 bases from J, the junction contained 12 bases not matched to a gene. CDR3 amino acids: CSAPSFAGGSSYNEQFF. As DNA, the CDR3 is TGCAGTGCCCCGTCGTTTGCGGGGGGGAGCTCCTACAATGAGCAGTTCTTC.

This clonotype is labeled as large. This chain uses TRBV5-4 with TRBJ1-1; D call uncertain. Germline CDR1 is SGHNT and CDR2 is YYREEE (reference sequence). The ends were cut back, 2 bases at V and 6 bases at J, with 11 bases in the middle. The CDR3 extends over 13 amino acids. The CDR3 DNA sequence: TGTGCCAGCAGCTTTTCCCAGACTCCTGAAGCTTTCTTT. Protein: CASSFSQTPEAFF.

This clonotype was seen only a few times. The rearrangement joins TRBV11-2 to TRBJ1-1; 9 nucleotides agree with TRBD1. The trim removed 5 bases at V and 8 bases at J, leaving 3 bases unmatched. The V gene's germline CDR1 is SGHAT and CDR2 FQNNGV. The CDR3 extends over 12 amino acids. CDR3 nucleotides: TGTGCCAGCAGCACCGACAGGGGGGAAGCTTTCTTT. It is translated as CASSTDRGEAFF.

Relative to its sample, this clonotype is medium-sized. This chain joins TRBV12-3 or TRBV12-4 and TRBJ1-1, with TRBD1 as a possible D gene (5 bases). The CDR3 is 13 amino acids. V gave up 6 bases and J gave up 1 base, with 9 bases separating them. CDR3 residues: CASSYGQNTEAFF. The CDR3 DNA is TGTGCCAGCAGCTACGGACAGAACACTGAAGCTTTCTTT.

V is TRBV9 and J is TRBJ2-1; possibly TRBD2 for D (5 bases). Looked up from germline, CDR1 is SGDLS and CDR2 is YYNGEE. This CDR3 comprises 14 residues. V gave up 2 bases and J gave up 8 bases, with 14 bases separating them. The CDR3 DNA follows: TGTGCCAGCAGCGTCTCCTATACGCGGGATGAGCAGTTCTTC. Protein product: CASSVSYTRDEQFF.

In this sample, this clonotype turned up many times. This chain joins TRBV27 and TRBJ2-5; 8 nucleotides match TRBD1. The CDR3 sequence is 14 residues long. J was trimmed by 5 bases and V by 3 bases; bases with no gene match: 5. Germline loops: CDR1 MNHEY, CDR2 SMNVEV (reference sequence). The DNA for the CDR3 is TGTGCCAGCAGTTTGGACAGGGCGCGGGAGACCCAGTACTTC. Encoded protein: CASSLDRARETQYF.

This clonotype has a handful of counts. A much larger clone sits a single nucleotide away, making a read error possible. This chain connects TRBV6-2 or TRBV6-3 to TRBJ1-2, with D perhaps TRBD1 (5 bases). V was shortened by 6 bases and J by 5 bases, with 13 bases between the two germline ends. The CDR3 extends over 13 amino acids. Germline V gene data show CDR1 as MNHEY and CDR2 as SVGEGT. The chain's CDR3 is CASSRDSGYGYTF. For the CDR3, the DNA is TGTGCCAGCAGCCGCGACAGTGGATATGGCTACACCTTC.

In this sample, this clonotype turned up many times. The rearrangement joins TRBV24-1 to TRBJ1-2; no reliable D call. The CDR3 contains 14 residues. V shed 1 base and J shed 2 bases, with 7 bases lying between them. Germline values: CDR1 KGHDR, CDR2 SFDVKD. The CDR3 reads CATSDLWQNYGYTF. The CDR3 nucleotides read TGTGCCACCAGTGATTTATGGCAGAACTATGGCTACACCTTC.

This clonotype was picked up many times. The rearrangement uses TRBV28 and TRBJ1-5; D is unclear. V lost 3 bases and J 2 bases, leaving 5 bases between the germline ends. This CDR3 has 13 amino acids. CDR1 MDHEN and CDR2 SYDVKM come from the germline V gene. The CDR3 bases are TGTGCCAGCAGTTTCGCGGGCAATCAGCCCCAGCATTTT. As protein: CASSFAGNQPQHF.